This entry describes one T cell receptor beta chain. The antigen remains undetermined. V was trimmed by 4 bases and J by 4 bases, leaving 17 bases between them. The CDR3 runs 17 residues. Germline V lookup: CDR1 SEHNR, CDR2 FQNEAQ (reference sequence). Two rounds of multiplex PCR amplified TCR beta CDR3 from genomic DNA. The use of primers specific to each TRBV and TRBJ gene characterized first-round PCR. TCRdb re-analysed the multiplex PCR reads in MiXCR, keeping a single row per CDR3 protein. Of around 15,000 distinct CDR3 sequences in the sample, 35% to 45% were seen once. This record comes from a study of prognosis after radiotherapy for stage I lung cancer. Across the study: Medical inoperability was the status assigned to all non-small cell lung cancer patients. General observations from the study: Samples before stereotactic body radiation therapy had more unique TCR clones (median roughly 10,000 versus 7,000).

Peripheral blood was collected in volumes of roughly 6 milliliters at each of two time points. This sequence was found in a donor aged 50 or older with non-small cell lung cancer. The sample consisted of PBMCs, taken before or after stereotactic body radiation therapy (not recorded which). V is TRBV7-9 and J is TRBJ1-6; D may be TRBD1 (5 bases). CDR3 amino acids: CASSSSLGHPYNSPLHF. Written as DNA, the CDR3 is TGTGCCAGCAGCTCCTCGTTGGGGCACCCGTATAATTCACCCCTCCACTTT.